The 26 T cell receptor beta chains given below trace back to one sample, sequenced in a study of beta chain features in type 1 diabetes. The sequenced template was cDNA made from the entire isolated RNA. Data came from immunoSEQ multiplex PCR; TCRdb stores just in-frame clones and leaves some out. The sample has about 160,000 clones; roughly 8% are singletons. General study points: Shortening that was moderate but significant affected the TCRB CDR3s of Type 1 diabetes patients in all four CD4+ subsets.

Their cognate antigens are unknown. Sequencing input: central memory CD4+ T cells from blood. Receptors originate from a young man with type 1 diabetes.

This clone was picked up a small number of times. CDR3 region: CASSTGGTQHF. The CDR3 DNA reads TGTGCCAGCAGCACAGGGGGCACCCAGCATTTT. The chain links TRBV7-9 to TRBJ1-5; 9 nucleotides align to TRBD1. The V segment lost 5 bases and the J segment 11 bases; nucleotides outside the gene matches: 1. The germline CDR1 and CDR2 sequences are SEHNR and FQNEAQ (reference sequence). CDR3 size: 11 residues.

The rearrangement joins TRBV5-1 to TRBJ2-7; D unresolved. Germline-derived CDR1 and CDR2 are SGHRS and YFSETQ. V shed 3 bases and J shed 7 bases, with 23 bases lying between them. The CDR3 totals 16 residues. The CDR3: CASSSVGRPSLKEQYF. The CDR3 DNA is TGCGCCAGCAGCTCCGTGGGCAGGCCTTCTCTAAAAGAGCAGTACTTC. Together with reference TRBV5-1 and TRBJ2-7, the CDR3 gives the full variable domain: KAGVTQTPRYLIKTRGQQVTLSCSPISGHRSVSWYQQTPGQGLQFLFEYFSETQRNKGNFPGRFSGRQFSNSRSEMNVSTLELGDSALYLCASSSVGRPSLKEQYFGPGTRLTVT.

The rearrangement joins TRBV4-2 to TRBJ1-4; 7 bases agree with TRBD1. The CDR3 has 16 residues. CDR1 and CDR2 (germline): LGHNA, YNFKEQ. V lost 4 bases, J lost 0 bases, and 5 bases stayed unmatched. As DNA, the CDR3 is TGTGCCAGCAGCCGGGACAGTCAGGCAACTAATGAAAAACTGTTTTTT. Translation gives CASSRDSQATNEKLFF.

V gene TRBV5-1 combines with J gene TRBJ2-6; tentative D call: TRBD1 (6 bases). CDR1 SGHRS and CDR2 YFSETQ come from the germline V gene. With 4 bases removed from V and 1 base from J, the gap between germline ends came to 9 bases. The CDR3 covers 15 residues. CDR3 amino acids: CASSSGQSGANVLTF. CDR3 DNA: TGCGCCAGCAGCAGCGGACAGTCTGGGGCCAACGTCCTGACTTTC.

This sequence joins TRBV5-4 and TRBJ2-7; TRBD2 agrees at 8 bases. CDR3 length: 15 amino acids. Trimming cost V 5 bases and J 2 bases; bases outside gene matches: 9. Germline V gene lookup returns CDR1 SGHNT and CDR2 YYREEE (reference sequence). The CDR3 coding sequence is TGTGCCAGCAGTCCCCCCGGGGGGGCGACCTACGAGCAGTACTTC. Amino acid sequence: CASSPPGGATYEQYF.

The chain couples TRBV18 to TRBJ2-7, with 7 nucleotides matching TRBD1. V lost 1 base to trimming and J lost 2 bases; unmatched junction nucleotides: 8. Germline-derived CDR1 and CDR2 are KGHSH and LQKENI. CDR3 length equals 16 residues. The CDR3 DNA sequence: TGTGCCAGCTCACCACAACCCGCAGGGGGACCCTACGAGCAGTACTTC. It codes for CASSPQPAGGPYEQYF. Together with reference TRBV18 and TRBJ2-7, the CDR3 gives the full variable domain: NAGVMQNPRHLVRRRGQEARLRCSPMKGHSHVYWYRQLPEEGLKFMVYLQKENIIDESGMPKERFSAEFPKEGPSILRIQQVVRGDSAAYFCASSPQPAGGPYEQYFGPGTRLTVT.

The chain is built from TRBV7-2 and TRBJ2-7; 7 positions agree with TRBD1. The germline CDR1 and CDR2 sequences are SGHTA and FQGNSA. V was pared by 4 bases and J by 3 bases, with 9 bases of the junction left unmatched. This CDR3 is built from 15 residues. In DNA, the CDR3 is TGTGCCAGCAGCTCAGGGACAGCGGAATTCTACGAGCAGTACTTC. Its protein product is CASSSGTAEFYEQYF. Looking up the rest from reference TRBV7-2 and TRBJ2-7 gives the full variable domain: GAGVSQSPSNKVTEKGKDVELRCDPISGHTALYWYRQSLGQGLEFLIYFQGNSAPDKSGLPSDRFSAERTGGSVSTLTIQRTQQEDSAVYLCASSSGTAEFYEQYFGPGTRLTVT.

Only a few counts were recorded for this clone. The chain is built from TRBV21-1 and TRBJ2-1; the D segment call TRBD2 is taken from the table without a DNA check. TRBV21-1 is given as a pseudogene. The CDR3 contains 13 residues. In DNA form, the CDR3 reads TGTGCCAGCAGCAACACTAGCGCCAATGAGCAGTTCTTC. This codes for CASSNTSANEQFF.

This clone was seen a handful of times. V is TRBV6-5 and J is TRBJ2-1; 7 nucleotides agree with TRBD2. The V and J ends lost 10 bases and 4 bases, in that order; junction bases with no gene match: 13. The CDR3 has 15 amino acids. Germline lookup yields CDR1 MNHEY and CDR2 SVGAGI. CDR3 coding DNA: TGTGCCACCCGGAGTCTAGCGGAAGGTTACAATGAGCAGTTCTTC. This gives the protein CATRSLAEGYNEQFF.

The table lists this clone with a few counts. The CDR3: CASSTGARETQYF. The CDR3 DNA is TGTGCCAGCAGTACAGGGGCAAGGGAGACCCAGTACTTC. The chain links TRBV25-1 to TRBJ2-5, with 7 bases lining up with TRBD1. This CDR3 has 13 residues. Germline V lookup: CDR1 MGHDK, CDR2 SYGVNS. J lost 5 bases, V lost 5 bases, and 5 bases had no gene match.

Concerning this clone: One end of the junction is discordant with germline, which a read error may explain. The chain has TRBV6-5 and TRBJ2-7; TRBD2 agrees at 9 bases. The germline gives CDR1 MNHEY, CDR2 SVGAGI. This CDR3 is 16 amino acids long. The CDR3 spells CASSYYQGLAGKGQYF. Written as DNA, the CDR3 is TGTGCCAGCAGCTACTATCAAGGGCTAGCGGGAAAGGGGCAGTACTTC.

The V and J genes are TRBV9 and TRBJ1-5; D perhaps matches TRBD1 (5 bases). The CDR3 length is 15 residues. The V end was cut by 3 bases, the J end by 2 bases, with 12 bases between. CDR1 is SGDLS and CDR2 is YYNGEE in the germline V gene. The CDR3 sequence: CASSEGLERNQPQHF. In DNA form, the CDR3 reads TGTGCCAGCAGCGAGGGACTCGAGCGCAATCAGCCCCAGCATTTT.

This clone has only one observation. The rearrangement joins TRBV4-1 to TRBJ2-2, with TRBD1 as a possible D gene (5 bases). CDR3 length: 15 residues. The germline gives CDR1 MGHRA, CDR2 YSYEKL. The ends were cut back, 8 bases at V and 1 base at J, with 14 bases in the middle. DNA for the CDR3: TGCGCCAGCTGGGGCTATCGTAAGAACACCGGGGAGCTGTTTTTT. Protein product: CASWGYRKNTGELFF.

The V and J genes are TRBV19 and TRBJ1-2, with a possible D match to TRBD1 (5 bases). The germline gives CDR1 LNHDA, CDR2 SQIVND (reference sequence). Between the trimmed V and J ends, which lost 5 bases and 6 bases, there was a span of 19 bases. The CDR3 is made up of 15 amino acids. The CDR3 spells CASSPLPSRGNGYTF. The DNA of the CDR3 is TGTGCCAGTAGTCCCCTTCCCTCGCGGGGGAATGGCTACACCTTC.

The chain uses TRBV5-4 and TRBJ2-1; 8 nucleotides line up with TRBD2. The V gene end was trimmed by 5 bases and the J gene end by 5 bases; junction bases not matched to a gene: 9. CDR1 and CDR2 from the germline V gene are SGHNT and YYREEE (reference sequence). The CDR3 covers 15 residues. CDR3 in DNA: TGTGCCAGCAGTTGGATAGCGGGGAGAAACAATGAGCAGTTCTTC. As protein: CASSWIAGRNNEQFF.

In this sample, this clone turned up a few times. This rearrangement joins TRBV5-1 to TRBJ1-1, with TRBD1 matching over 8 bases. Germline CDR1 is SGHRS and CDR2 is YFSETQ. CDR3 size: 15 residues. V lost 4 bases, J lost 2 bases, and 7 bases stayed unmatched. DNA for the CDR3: TGCGCCAGCAGCCAACAGGGGGGGCCTAACACTGAAGCTTTCTTT. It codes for CASSQQGGPNTEAFF.

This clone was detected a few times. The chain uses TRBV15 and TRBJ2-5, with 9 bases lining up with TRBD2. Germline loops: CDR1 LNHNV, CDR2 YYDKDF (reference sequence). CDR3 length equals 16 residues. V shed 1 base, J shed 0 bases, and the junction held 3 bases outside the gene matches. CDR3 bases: TGTGCCACCAGCAGAGGGACTAGCGCCGACCAAGAGACCCAGTACTTC. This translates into CATSRGTSADQETQYF.

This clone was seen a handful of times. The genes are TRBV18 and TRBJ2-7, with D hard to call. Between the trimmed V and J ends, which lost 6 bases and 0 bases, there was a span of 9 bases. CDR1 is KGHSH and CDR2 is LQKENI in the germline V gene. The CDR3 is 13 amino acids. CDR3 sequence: CASSVQPSYEQYF. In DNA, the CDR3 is TGTGCCAGCTCGGTACAGCCCTCCTACGAGCAGTACTTC.

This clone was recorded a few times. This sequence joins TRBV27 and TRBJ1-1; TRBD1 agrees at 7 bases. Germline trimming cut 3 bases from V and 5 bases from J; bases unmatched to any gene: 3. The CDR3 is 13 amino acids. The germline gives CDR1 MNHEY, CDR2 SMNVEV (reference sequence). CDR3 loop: CASSLNRGTEAFF. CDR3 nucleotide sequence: TGTGCCAGCAGTTTGAACAGGGGAACTGAAGCTTTCTTT.

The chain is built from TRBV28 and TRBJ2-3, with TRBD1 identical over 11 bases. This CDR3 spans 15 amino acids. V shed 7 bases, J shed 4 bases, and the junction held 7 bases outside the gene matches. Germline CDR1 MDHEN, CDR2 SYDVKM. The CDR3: CASTPGTGGPDTQYF. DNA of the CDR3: TGTGCCAGCACCCCTGGGACAGGGGGGCCAGATACGCAGTATTTT.

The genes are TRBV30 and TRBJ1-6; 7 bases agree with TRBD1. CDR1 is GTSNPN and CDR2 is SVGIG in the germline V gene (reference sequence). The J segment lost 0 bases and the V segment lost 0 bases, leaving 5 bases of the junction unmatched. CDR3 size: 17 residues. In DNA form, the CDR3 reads TGTGCCTGGAGTGTGAGGGGGCGAAGCTCCTATAATTCACCCCTCCACTTT. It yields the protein CAWSVRGRSSYNSPLHF.

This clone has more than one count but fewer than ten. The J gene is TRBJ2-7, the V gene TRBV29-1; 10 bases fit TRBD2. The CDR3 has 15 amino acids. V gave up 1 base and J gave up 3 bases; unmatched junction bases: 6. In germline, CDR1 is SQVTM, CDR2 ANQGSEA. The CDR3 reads CSVEGPSGSLYEQYF. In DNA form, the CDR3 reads TGCAGCGTTGAAGGTCCTAGCGGGAGTCTCTACGAGCAGTACTTC.

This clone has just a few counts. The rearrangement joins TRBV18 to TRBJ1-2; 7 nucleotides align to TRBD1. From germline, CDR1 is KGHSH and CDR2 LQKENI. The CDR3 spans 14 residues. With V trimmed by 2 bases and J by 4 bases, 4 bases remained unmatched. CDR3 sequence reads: CASSPGQETYGYTF. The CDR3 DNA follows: TGTGCCAGCTCACCAGGACAGGAAACCTATGGCTACACCTTC.

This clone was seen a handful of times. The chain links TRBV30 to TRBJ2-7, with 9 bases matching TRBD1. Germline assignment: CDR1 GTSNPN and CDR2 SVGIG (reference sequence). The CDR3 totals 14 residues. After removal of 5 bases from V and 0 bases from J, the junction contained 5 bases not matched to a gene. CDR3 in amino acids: CAWERDRASYEQYF. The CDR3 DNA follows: TGTGCCTGGGAACGGGACAGGGCCTCCTACGAGCAGTACTTC.

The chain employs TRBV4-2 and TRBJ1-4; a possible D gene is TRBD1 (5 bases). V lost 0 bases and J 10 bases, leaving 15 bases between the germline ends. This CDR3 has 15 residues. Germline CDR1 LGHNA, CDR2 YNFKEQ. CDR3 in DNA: TGTGCCAGCAGCCAAGAAGGTGGCAGGGAGGGAAAACTGTTTTTT. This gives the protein CASSQEGGREGKLFF.

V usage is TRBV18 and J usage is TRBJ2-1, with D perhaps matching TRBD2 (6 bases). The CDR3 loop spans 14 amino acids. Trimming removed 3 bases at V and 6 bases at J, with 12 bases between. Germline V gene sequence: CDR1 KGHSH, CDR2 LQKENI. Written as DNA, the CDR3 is TGTGCCAGCTCACCGAGTGAGGGAGGCAATGAGCAGTTCTTC. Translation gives CASSPSEGGNEQFF.